The T cell receptor (beta chain) described here comes from a study of T cells in Graves' hyperthyroidism and ophthalmopathy. Amplified TCR beta CDR3 regions came from RNA transcripts. With the HTBI primer set, the TCR CDR3 went through a first round of RT-PCR. TCRdb reprocessed the multiplex PCR reads via MiXCR and lists one record per CDR3 protein. The data show about 350,000 distinct CDR3 sequences, 13% to 15% seen once. This clonotype has more than one count but fewer than ten. Its target is not known. V was clipped by 4 bases and J by 0 bases, with 18 bases between them. The CDR3 consists of 17 residues. CDR1 is SGDLS, CDR2 YYNGEE, per germline. Patients were excluded because of uncontrolled infection, other autoimmune disease, pregnancy or lactation. Orbital computed tomography and thyroid ultrasound, together with serum TRAb and thyroxine and clinical symptoms, were used for diagnoses. Regarding the study as a whole: The model forecast ophthalmopathy, anticipating it by a median around 6.5 months before onset.

Specimen: blood. V is TRBV9 and J is TRBJ2-3, with D perhaps matching TRBD1 (6 bases). This TCR was recovered from a woman in her fifties or sixties with Graves' ophthalmopathy. The DNA of the CDR3 is TGTGCCAGCAGCCCCAGCCCCGGGACACTTAGCACAGATACGCAGTATTTT. Protein: CASSPSPGTLSTDTQYF.